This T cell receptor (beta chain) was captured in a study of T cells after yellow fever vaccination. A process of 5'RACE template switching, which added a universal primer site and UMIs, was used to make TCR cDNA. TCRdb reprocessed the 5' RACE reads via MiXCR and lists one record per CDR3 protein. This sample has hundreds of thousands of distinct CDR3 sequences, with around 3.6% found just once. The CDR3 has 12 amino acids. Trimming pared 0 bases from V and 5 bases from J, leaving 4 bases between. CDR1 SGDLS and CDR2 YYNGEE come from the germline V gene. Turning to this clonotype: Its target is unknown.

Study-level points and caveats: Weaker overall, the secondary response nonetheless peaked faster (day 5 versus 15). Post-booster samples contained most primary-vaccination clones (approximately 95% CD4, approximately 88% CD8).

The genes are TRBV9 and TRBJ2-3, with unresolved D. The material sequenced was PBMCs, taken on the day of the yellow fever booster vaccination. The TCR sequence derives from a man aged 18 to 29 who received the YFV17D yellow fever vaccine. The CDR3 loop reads CASSVVLDTQYF. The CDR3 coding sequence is TGTGCCAGCAGCGTAGTCCTAGATACGCAGTATTTT.